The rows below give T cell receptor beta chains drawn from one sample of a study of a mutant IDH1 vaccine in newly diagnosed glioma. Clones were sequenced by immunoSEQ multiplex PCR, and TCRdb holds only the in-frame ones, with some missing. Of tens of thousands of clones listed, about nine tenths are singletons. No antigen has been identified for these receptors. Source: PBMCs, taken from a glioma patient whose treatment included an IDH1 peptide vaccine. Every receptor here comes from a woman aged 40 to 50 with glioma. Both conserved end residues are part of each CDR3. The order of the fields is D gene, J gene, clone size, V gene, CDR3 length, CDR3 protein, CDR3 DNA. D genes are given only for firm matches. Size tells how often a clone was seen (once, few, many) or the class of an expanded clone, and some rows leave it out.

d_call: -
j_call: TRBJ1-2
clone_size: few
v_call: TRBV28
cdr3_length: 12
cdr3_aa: CASVAGTTPYTF
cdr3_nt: TGTGCCAGCGTAGCCGGGACCACACCGTACACCTTC

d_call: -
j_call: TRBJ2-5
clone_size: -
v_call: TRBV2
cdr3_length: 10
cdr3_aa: CASTGQTQYF
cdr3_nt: TGTGCCAGCACTGGGCAGACCCAGTACTTC

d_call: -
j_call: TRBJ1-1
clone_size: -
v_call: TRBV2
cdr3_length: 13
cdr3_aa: CASVGGRGTEAFF
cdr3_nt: TGTGCCAGCGTGGGGGGCAGGGGCACTGAAGCTTTCTTT

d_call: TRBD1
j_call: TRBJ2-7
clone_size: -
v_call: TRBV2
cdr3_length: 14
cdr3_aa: CASTGQGSSYEQYF
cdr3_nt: TGTGCCAGCACCGGACAGGGATCCTCCTACGAGCAGTACTTC

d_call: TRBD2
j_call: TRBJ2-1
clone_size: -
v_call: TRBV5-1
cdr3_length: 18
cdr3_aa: CASSLYFELAGVYNEQFF
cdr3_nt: TGCGCCAGCAGCTTGTATTTTGAACTAGCGGGAGTTTACAATGAGCAGTTCTTC

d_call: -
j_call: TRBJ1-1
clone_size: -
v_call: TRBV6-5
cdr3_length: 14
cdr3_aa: CASSYSRGSTEAFF
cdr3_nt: TGTGCCAGCAGTTACTCGAGAGGGTCCACTGAAGCTTTCTTT

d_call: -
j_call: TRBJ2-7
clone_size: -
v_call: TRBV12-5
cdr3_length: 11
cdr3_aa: CASGHDYEQYF
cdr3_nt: TGTGCTAGTGGACACGACTACGAGCAGTACTTC

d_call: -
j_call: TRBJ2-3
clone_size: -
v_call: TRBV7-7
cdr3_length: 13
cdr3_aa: CASSLTTADTQYF
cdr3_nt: TGTGCTAGCAGCTTAACGACAGCAGATACGCAGTATTTT

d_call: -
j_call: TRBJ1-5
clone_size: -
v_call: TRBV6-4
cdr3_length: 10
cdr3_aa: CARPSGAQHF
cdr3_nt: TGTGCCCGCCCCTCTGGGGCCCAGCATTTT

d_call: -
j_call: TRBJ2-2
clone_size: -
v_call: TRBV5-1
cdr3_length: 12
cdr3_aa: CASSFGTGELFF
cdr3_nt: TGCGCCAGCAGCTTCGGCACCGGGGAGCTGTTTTTT

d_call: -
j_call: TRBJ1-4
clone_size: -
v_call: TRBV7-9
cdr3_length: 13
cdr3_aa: CASSRQGFEKLFF
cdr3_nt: TGTGCCAGCAGCCGCCAGGGGTTTGAAAAACTGTTTTTT

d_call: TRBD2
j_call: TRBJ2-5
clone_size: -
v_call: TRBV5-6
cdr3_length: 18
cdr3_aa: CASSLAGRAGGLGETQYF
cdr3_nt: TGTGCCAGCAGCTTGGCCGGCCGGGCGGGGGGGCTCGGAGAGACCCAGTACTTC

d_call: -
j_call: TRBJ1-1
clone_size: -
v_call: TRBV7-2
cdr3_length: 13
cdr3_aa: CASSTQGRTEAFF
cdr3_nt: TGTGCCAGCAGCACCCAGGGGAGAACTGAAGCTTTCTTT

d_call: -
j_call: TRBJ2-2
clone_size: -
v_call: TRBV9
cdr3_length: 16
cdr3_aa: CASSVRGGAYTGELFF
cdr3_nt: TGTGCCAGCAGCGTAAGGGGGGGGGCCTACACCGGGGAGCTGTTTTTT

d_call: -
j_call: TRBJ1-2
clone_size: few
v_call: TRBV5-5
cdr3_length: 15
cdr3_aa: CASSSRLGGLYGYTF
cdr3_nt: TGTGCCAGCAGTTCCAGATTAGGGGGGCTCTATGGCTACACCTTC

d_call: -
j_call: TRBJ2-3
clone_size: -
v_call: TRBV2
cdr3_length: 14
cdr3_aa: CASMTGTSTDTQYF
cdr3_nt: TGTGCCAGCATGACCGGGACTAGCACAGATACGCAGTATTTT

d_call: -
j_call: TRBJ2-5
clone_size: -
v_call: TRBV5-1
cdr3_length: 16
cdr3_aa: CASSLEEYRFQETQYF
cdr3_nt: TGCGCCAGCAGCTTGGAGGAGTACAGGTTCCAAGAGACCCAGTACTTC

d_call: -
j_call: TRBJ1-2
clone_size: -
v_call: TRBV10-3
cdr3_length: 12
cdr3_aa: CAISDSLVGYTF
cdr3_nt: TGTGCCATCAGTGACTCCCTAGTAGGGTACACCTTC

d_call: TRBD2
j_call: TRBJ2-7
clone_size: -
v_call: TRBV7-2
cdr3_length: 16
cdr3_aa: CASSLEVWGGGREQYF
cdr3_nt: TGTGCCAGCAGCTTAGAGGTTTGGGGGGGTGGAAGAGAGCAGTACTTC

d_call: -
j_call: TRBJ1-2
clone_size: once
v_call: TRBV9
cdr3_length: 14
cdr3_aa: CASSVGQDNYGYTF
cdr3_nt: TGTGCCAGCAGCGTAGGACAGGATAACTATGGCTACACCTTC

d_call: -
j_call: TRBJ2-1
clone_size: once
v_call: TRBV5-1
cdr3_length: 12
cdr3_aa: CASSLSGDEQFF
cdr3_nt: TGCGCCAGCAGCTTGTCGGGGGATGAGCAGTTCTTC

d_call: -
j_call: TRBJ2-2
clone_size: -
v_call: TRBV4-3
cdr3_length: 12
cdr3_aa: CASSHNTGELFF
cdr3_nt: TGCGCCAGCAGCCATAACACCGGGGAGCTGTTTTTT

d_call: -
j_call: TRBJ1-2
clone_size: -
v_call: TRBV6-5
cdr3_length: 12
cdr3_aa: CASSRDGYGYTF
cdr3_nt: TGTGCCAGCAGTCGGGACGGCTATGGCTACACCTTC

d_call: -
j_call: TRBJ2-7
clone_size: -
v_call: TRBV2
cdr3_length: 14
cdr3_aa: CASSETGSRNEQYF
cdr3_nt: TGTGCCAGCAGTGAAACGGGGAGTCGGAACGAGCAGTACTTC

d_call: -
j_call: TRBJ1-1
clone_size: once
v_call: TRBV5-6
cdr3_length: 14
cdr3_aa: CASSLGDRNTEAFF
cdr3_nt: TGTGCCAGCAGCTTGGGCGACAGGAACACTGAAGCTTTCTTT

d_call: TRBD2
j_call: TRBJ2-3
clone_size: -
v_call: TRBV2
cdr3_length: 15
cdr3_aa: CASNRDSGHSDTQYF
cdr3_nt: TGTGCCAGCAATCGAGATAGCGGGCATTCAGATACGCAGTATTTT

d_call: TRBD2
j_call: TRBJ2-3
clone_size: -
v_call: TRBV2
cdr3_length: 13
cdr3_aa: CASGTTFTDTQYF
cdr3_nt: TGTGCCAGTGGGACTACTTTCACAGATACGCAGTATTTT

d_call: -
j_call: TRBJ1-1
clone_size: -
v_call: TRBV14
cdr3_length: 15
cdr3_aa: CASSQDGPPGRASFF
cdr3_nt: TGTGCCAGCAGCCAAGATGGCCCCCCGGGCAGGGCGTCTTTCTTT

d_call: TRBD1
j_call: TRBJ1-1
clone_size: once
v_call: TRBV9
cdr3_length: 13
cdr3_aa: CASSGTGRTEAFF
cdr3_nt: TGTGCCAGCAGCGGGACAGGGAGGACTGAAGCTTTCTTT

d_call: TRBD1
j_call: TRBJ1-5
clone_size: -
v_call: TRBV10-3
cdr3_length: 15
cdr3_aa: CAIRGGQGENQPQHF
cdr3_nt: TGTGCCATCAGGGGGGGACAGGGTGAGAATCAGCCCCAGCATTTT

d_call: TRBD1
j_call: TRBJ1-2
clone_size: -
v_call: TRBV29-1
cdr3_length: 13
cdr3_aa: CSVTDRGGYGYTF
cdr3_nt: TGCAGCGTCACCGACAGGGGGGGCTATGGCTACACCTTC

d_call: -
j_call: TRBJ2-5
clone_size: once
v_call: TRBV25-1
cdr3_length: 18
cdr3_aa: CASSATSGPSTFKETQYF
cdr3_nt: TGTGCCAGCAGTGCGACCTCGGGACCCAGTACCTTTAAGGAGACCCAGTACTTC

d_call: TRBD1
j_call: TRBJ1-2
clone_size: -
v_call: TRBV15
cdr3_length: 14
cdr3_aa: CATSREGTGGGYTF
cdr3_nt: TGTGCCACCAGCAGGGAGGGGACAGGGGGGGGCTACACCTTC

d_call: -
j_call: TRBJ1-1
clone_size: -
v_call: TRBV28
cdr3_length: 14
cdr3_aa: CASSSPRVNTEAFF
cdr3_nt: TGTGCCAGCAGTTCCCCCAGGGTGAACACTGAAGCTTTCTTT

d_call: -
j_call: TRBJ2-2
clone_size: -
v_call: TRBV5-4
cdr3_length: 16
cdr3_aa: CASTLGGRTNTGELFF
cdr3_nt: TGTGCCAGCACCCTGGGGGGACGTACGAACACCGGGGAGCTGTTTTTT

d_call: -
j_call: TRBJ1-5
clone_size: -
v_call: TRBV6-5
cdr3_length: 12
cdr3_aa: CASGQYNQPQHF
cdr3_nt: TGTGCCAGCGGACAGTATAATCAGCCCCAGCATTTT

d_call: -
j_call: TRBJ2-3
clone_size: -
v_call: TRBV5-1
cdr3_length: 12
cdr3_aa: CASSLVGDTQYF
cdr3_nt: TGCGCCAGCAGCTTGGTTGGAGATACGCAGTATTTT

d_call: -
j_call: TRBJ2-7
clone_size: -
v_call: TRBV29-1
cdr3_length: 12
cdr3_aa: CSVGWGIGEQYF
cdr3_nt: TGCAGCGTTGGTTGGGGGATAGGCGAGCAGTACTTC

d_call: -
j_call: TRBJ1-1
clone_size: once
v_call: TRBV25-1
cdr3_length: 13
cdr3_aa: CASRNREETEAFF
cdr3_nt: TGTGCCAGCAGAAACAGGGAGGAAACTGAAGCTTTCTTT

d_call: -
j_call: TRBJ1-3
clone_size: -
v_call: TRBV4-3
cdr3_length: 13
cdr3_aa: CASSRGPGNTIYF
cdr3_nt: TGCGCCAGCAGCCGGGGACCTGGAAACACCATATATTTT

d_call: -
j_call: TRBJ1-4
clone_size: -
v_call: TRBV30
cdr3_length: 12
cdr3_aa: CAWSVPNEKLFF
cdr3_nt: TGTGCCTGGAGTGTCCCTAATGAAAAACTGTTTTTT

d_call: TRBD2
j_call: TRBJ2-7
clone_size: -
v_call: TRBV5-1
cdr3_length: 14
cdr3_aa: CASSPGGTFREQYF
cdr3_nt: TGCGCCAGCAGCCCGGGGGGGACGTTTCGCGAGCAGTACTTC

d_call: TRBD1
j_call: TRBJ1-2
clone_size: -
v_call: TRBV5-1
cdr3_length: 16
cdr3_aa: CASSGQTTGGEIGYTF
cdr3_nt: TGCGCCAGCAGCGGGCAAACGACAGGGGGCGAAATTGGCTACACCTTC

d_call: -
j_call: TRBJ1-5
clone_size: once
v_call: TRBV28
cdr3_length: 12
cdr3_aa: CASSSPPAPQHF
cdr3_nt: TGTGCCAGCAGTTCCCCGCCAGCGCCCCAGCATTTT

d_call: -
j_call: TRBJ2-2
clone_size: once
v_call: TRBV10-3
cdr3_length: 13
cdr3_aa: CAIMNANTGELFF
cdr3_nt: TGTGCCATCATGAATGCGAACACCGGGGAGCTGTTTTTT

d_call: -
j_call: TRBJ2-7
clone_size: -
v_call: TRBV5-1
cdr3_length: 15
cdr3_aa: CASSGTRDISYEQYF
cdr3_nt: TGCGCCAGCAGCGGTACTCGGGACATCTCCTACGAGCAGTACTTC

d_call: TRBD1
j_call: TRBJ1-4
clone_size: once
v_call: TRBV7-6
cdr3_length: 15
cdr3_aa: CASAGQGRESEKLFF
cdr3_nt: TGTGCCAGCGCGGGACAGGGTCGGGAGTCTGAAAAACTGTTTTTT

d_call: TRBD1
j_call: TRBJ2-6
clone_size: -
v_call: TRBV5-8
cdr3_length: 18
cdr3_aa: CASSLIGGSISGANVLTF
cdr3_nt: TGTGCCAGCAGCTTAATAGGGGGCTCAATCTCTGGGGCCAACGTCCTGACTTTC